These 2 T cell receptor beta chains originate from one sample sequenced in a study of identical twins. TCRdb independently ran MiXCR on the 5' RACE reads; one entry per CDR3 protein. This table has over 600,000 distinct CDR3 sequences, roughly 20% appearing once. These same data were also listed under a study on T cells expressing NK-cell markers.

The specimen was PBMCs. The receptors were sampled from a woman aged 18-30 years in good health.

V is TRBV11-3 and J is TRBJ2-3, with D perhaps TRBD2 (6 bases). The CDR3 totals 17 residues. V lost 0 bases, J lost 11 bases, and 24 bases lay in between. Looked up from germline, CDR1 is SGHNT and CDR2 is YENEEA. CDR3: CASSLETNWAGRPGQYF. As DNA, the CDR3 is TGTGCCAGCAGCTTAGAAACTAATTGGGCGGGGAGGCCGGGGCAGTATTTT.

This clonotype was seen a few times. The rearrangement uses TRBV6-1 and TRBJ2-3; TRBD1 or TRBD2 may be the D gene (5 bases each). Trimming pared 8 bases from V and 4 bases from J, leaving 16 bases between. The CDR3 has 14 amino acids. Germline CDR1 MNHNS, CDR2 SASEGT. The CDR3, as DNA: TGTGCCAGCCCCGACACTGAGGGGTCAGATACGCAGTATTTT. This encodes CASPDTEGSDTQYF.